Listed here is a single TCR beta chain. Antigen: not known. These data are taken from a study of cytomegalovirus exposure and HLA in healthy donors. Whole-study results and caveats: In a later analysis, at a false discovery rate of 0.05, some 15,000 TCR beta sequences were associated with HLA alleles. Prediction of most subjects' HLA-A and HLA-B alleles by TCR beta sequences was reportedly accurate. The authors listed about 170 TCR beta chains as cytomegalovirus-associated.

PCR used 60 Vbeta primers and 13 Jbeta primers. The method was immunoSEQ multiplex PCR; TCRdb's version includes in-frame clones alone and lacks a portion of them. The table includes over 200,000 clones, around 89% detected once. V lost 4 bases to trimming and J lost 5 bases, with 15 bases between them. Germline V gene data show CDR1 as SGHTA and CDR2 as FQGNSA. The length of the CDR3 is 15 residues. Sequences were obtained from PBMCs. The V call is TRBV7-2, the J call TRBJ2-1; TRBD2 might be the D (7 bases). The TCR sequence derives from a woman under 30 in good health and CMV-seronegative. The DNA of the CDR3 is TGTGCCAGCAGCTGGGGGGGGCCTGGTAACAATGAGCAGTTCTTC. It is translated as CASSWGGPGNNEQFF.